What follows are 19 T cell receptor beta chains derived from one specimen sequenced in a study of a mutant IDH1 vaccine in newly diagnosed glioma. Measured with immunoSEQ multiplex PCR; TCRdb has only the in-frame clones, and not every one. The table includes 40,000 or so clones, roughly 80% detected once. For these receptors, no antigen is known. Time point denoted: week 23, last vaccination. The study gave 300 ug of mutant IDH1 20-mer peptide per vaccine dose, with topical imiquimod. The source was PBMCs, collected from a glioma patient whose treatment included an IDH1 peptide vaccine. These receptors were collected from a man between 50 and 59 years old with glioma.

This sequence joins TRBV30 and TRBJ1-2, with 8 positions matching TRBD1. Germline loops: CDR1 GTSNPN, CDR2 SVGIG (reference sequence). Trimming at V came to 4 bases and at J to 4 bases, leaving 5 bases not matched to a gene. CDR3 length: 13 residues. For the CDR3, the DNA is TGTGCCTGGATGGTAGGGACAGGCTATGGCTACACCTTC. The encoded protein is CAWMVGTGYGYTF.

CDR3 bases: TGTGCCAGCAGTGAATTTACAGGGGCGCAAGAGACCCAGTACTTC. It is translated as CASSEFTGAQETQYF. V gene TRBV25-1 combines with J gene TRBJ2-5; 7 bases align to TRBD1. The V gene's germline CDR1 is MGHDK and CDR2 SYGVNS. V shed 1 base, J shed 2 bases, and the junction held 4 bases outside the gene matches. The CDR3 runs to 15 residues. Full variable domain (outside the CDR3, taken from reference TRBV25-1 and TRBJ2-5): EADIYQTPRYLVIGTGKKITLECSQTMGHDKMYWYQQDPGMELHLIHYSYGVNSTEKGDLSSESTVSRIRTEHFPLTLESARPSHTSQYLCASSEFTGAQETQYFGPGTRLLVL.

V gene TRBV4-2 combines with J gene TRBJ2-2; possibly TRBD2 for D (5 bases). Germline CDR1 LGHNA, CDR2 YNFKEQ. Between the trimmed V and J ends, which lost 8 bases and 0 bases, there was a span of 13 bases. The CDR3 is 15 residues long. The CDR3 here is CASHPTTTNTGELFF. CDR3 DNA sequence: TGTGCCAGCCACCCGACTACGACGAACACCGGGGAGCTGTTTTTT.

The chain links TRBV19 to TRBJ1-2, with a weak D call TRBD1 (5 bases). Trimming stripped 0 bases from V and 4 bases from J, with 18 bases between. The CDR3 is 17 amino acids. Per germline, CDR1 LNHDA and CDR2 SQIVND (reference sequence). CDR3 in amino acids: CASSIEARQTRSYGYTF. CDR3 DNA: TGTGCCAGTAGTATAGAAGCGCGACAGACAAGAAGCTATGGCTACACCTTC.

This clone appeared once. The V call is TRBV9, the J call TRBJ1-1; D not resolved. This CDR3 spans 16 amino acids. Germline lookup yields CDR1 SGDLS and CDR2 YYNGEE. The V end lost 0 bases, the J end lost 0 bases, and 12 bases lay between the germline ends. CDR3 DNA: TGTGCCAGCAGCGTAGCTCCCCCTGGGATGAACACTGAAGCTTTCTTT. Its translation: CASSVAPPGMNTEAFF.

The chain recombines TRBV30 with TRBJ1-1; D not resolved. CDR1 GTSNPN and CDR2 SVGIG come from the germline V gene (reference sequence). This CDR3 has 14 amino acids. V dropped 4 bases and J dropped 1 base, with 13 bases sitting between them. CDR3 bases: TGTGCCTGGAAGAAGGGCATAACGAACACTGAAGCTTTCTTT. Its protein is CAWKKGITNTEAFF.

The chain is built from TRBV27 and TRBJ1-1, with TRBD1 as a possible D gene (5 bases). The CDR3 spans 12 residues. CDR1 and CDR2 (germline): MNHEY, SMNVEV (reference sequence). V was clipped by 0 bases and J by 11 bases, with 10 bases between them. The CDR3: CASSLSGAPAFF. The CDR3 DNA follows: TGTGCCAGCAGTTTATCTGGGGCGCCCGCTTTCTTT.

The chain has TRBV15 and TRBJ2-5; perhaps TRBD2 as D (5 bases). Germline V lookup: CDR1 LNHNV, CDR2 YYDKDF (reference sequence). The CDR3 covers 12 residues. Trimming removed 0 bases at V and 11 bases at J, with 10 bases between. The CDR3 sequence is CATSRDEWEQYF. The CDR3 DNA reads as TGTGCCACCAGCAGAGATGAGTGGGAGCAGTACTTC.

The chain couples TRBV2 to TRBJ1-3, with D perhaps matching TRBD1 (5 bases). V gave up 6 bases and J gave up 0 bases, with 15 bases separating them. The CDR3 runs to 16 residues. Looked up from germline, CDR1 is SNHLY and CDR2 is FYNNEI. The CDR3 here is CASSLQGARSGNTIYF. In DNA form, the CDR3 reads TGTGCCAGCAGCCTCCAGGGAGCCCGCTCTGGAAACACCATATATTTT.

This clone occurred once. This chain uses TRBV2 with TRBJ2-7; the D is unclear. This CDR3 is 11 amino acids long. The V gene's germline CDR1 is SNHLY and CDR2 FYNNEI. The ends were cut back, 6 bases at V and 5 bases at J, with 8 bases in the middle. Here the CDR3 reads CASRGWNEQYF. Here the CDR3 DNA reads TGTGCCAGCAGAGGATGGAACGAGCAGTACTTC.

The rearrangement uses TRBV25-1 and TRBJ1-1, with D possibly being TRBD1 (5 bases). The germline V and J ends were trimmed by 6 bases and 7 bases, with 9 bases remaining between them. This CDR3 has 11 residues. Germline V gene sequence: CDR1 MGHDK, CDR2 SYGVNS. CDR3 sequence (DNA): TGTGCCAGCAGAGGGGCCGGTGAAGCTTTCTTT. Translation: CASRGAGEAFF.

The chain links TRBV6-6 to TRBJ2-2; 8 positions match TRBD2. Germline V lookup: CDR1 MNHNY, CDR2 SVGAGI (reference sequence). CDR3 size: 15 residues. Unmatched junction bases numbered 1, after V lost 0 bases and J lost 4 bases. CDR3: CASSYSGGGTGELFF. The DNA of the CDR3 is TGTGCCAGCAGTTACTCCGGGGGGGGCACCGGGGAGCTGTTTTTT.

V usage is TRBV5-4 and J usage is TRBJ2-7, with D uncertain. Trimming shortened V by 2 bases and J by 3 bases, and 9 bases separated the two germline ends. The CDR3 runs 13 residues. Germline CDR1 reads SGHNT; CDR2 reads YYREEE (reference sequence). CDR3: CASSLDVGYEQYF. The CDR3 DNA reads TGTGCCAGCAGCTTAGACGTGGGCTACGAGCAGTACTTC.

The chain links TRBV2 to TRBJ2-5, with D perhaps TRBD1 or TRBD2 (5 bases each). V was shortened by 4 bases and J by 0 bases, with 9 bases between the two germline ends. The CDR3 totals 14 residues. The germline V gene has CDR1 SNHLY and CDR2 FYNNEI. This chain's CDR3 is CASSVQGDQETQYF. The CDR3 DNA follows: TGTGCCAGCAGTGTGCAGGGAGACCAAGAGACCCAGTACTTC.

This rearrangement joins TRBV28 to TRBJ2-7, with 9 bases aligning to TRBD1. The junction had 11 bases not matched to a gene; V was cut back by 9 bases and J by 2 bases. CDR3 length: 15 amino acids. The germline V gene has CDR1 MDHEN and CDR2 SYDVKM. CDR3 loop: CASPPPGQGTYEQYF. The CDR3 DNA reads TGTGCCAGTCCCCCGCCGGGACAGGGCACCTACGAGCAGTACTTC.

This clone showed up just a few times. This chain links TRBV30 with TRBJ2-6; maybe TRBD1 (5 bases). Trimming removed 1 base at V and 2 bases at J, with 6 bases between. The CDR3 loop spans 14 amino acids. Per the germline V gene, CDR1 is GTSNPN and CDR2 is SVGIG (reference sequence). CDR3 region: CAWSEGAGANVLTF. In nucleotides, the CDR3 is TGTGCCTGGAGTGAAGGGGCTGGGGCCAACGTCCTGACTTTC.

The chain recombines TRBV7-6 with TRBJ2-1, with D unclear. Germline V gene sequence: CDR1 SGHVS, CDR2 FNYEAQ. The CDR3 spans 12 residues. Trimming took off 5 bases at V and 10 bases at J, with 12 bases between the two ends. CDR3 bases: TGTGCCAGCAGCCAACCAAAGGGCGAGCAGTTCTTC. It codes for CASSQPKGEQFF.

This clone was seen only a few times. V and J are TRBV18 and TRBJ1-1, with a possible D match to TRBD1 (6 bases). Germline V gene data show CDR1 as KGHSH and CDR2 as LQKENI. V lost 4 bases to trimming and J lost 4 bases, with 10 bases between them. The CDR3 runs 13 residues. CDR3 sequence: CASSREDSTEAFF. The CDR3 DNA reads as TGTGCCAGCTCACGCGAGGACAGCACTGAAGCTTTCTTT.

The chain links TRBV29-1 to TRBJ2-3; the D is unclear. The CDR3 extends over 15 amino acids. Germline V gives CDR1 SQVTM, CDR2 ANQGSEA. V dropped 4 bases and J dropped 5 bases, with 19 bases sitting between them. The CDR3 sequence: CSVGWAQYVGDTQYF. DNA for the CDR3: TGCAGCGTTGGGTGGGCCCAGTATGTGGGAGATACGCAGTATTTT.